The 18 T cell receptor beta chains given below trace back to one sample, sequenced in a study of radiotherapy plus CTLA-4 blockade in lung cancer (dated by TCRdb to the late 2010s). The library was produced with the immunoSEQ multiplex PCR assay. The table comes from immuneACCESS by way of TCRdb, which keeps in-frame sequences with V and J called. Part of the clones is missing from these tables; in studies checked, under half for an unresolved V gene and the rest for unknown reasons. This sample lists more than 55,000 clones; around 85% were detected once. Of the sample, roughly 15% falls within the top ten clones. The sample consisted of peripheral blood, taken from a patient treated with radiotherapy plus ipilimumab. Receptor source: a human donor with non-small cell lung cancer who had a complete response to radiotherapy plus ipilimumab.

The chain is built from TRBV19 and TRBJ2-3; D is possibly TRBD2 (5 bases). Germline loops: CDR1 LNHDA, CDR2 SQIVND (reference sequence). CDR3 size: 13 residues. V was shortened by 5 bases and J by 3 bases, with 9 bases between the two germline ends. The CDR3 nucleotides are TGTGCCAGTAGTGAGGGAAGGACAGATACGCAGTATTTT. Translation: CASSEGRTDTQYF.

This clone was seen a handful of times. The chain links TRBV5-6 to TRBJ2-3, with 8 bases identical to TRBD1. This CDR3 has 15 residues. The V segment lost 2 bases and the J segment 2 bases; nucleotides outside the gene matches: 4. CDR1 is SGHDT, CDR2 YYEEEE, per germline. The CDR3 protein is CASSLRTGITDTQYF. CDR3 sequence (DNA): TGTGCCAGCAGCTTACGGACAGGGATCACAGATACGCAGTATTTT.

The chain carries TRBV13 and TRBJ2-1; TRBD2 is a possible D gene (5 bases). Trimming took 4 bases from V and 4 from J, leaving 14 bases between them. Looked up from germline, CDR1 is PRHDT and CDR2 is FYEKMQ (reference sequence). The CDR3 sequence is 15 residues long. CDR3 in DNA: TGTGCCAGCAGCTCCCATTCGACGGGATACAATGAGCAGTTCTTC. It yields the protein CASSSHSTGYNEQFF.

V usage is TRBV5-1 and J usage is TRBJ2-5, with 14 bases identical to TRBD2. Per germline, CDR1 SGHRS and CDR2 YFSETQ. CDR3 length: 16 residues. V dropped 5 bases and J dropped 5; count of bases not matched to a gene: 8. CDR3 sequence (DNA): TGCGCCAGCAGGTTTCCGGGACTAGCGGGGGTGGAGACCCAGTACTTC. This codes for CASRFPGLAGVETQYF.

This clone was seen only once. The chain is built from TRBV7-9 and TRBJ2-3, with 7 nucleotides matching TRBD1. Unmatched junction bases numbered 9, after V lost 8 bases and J lost 1 base. This CDR3 has 15 amino acids. Germline V lookup: CDR1 SEHNR, CDR2 FQNEAQ (reference sequence). The CDR3 here is CASGTGAWGTDTQYF. The CDR3 coding sequence is TGTGCCAGCGGCACAGGGGCGTGGGGCACAGATACGCAGTATTTT.

The count of this clone is one. The chain recombines TRBV5-1 with TRBJ2-1, with 8 positions matching TRBD1. Trimming took 2 bases from V and 7 from J; bases not matched to a gene: 8. The CDR3 runs to 15 residues. CDR1 SGHRS and CDR2 YFSETQ come from the germline V gene. The CDR3 DNA sequence: TGCGCCAGCAGCTTTGGCGGGACAGGCATTAATGAGCAGTTCTTC. Protein: CASSFGGTGINEQFF. The entire variable domain, with the rest obtained from reference TRBV5-1 and TRBJ2-1, is as follows: KAGVTQTPRYLIKTRGQQVTLSCSPISGHRSVSWYQQTPGQGLQFLFEYFSETQRNKGNFPGRFSGRQFSNSRSEMNVSTLELGDSALYLCASSFGGTGINEQFFGPGTRLTVL.

This CDR3 reads CASSSRQGNQPQHF. CDR3 in DNA: TGTGCCAGCAGCTCCCGACAGGGCAATCAGCCCCAGCATTTT. V usage is TRBV5-5 and J usage is TRBJ1-5; weak D call: TRBD1 (6 bases). CDR1 and CDR2 (germline): SGHKS, YYEKEE (reference sequence). CDR3 length: 14 amino acids. Trimming shortened V by 3 bases and J by 2 bases, and 9 bases separated the two germline ends. Supplemented by reference TRBV5-5 and TRBJ1-5, the full variable domain reads DAGVTQSPTHLIKTRGQQVTLRCSPISGHKSVSWYQQVLGQGPQFIFQYYEKEERGRGNFPDRFSARQFPNYSSELNVNALLLGDSALYLCASSSRQGNQPQHFGDGTRLSIL.

The genes are TRBV9 and TRBJ1-3; maybe TRBD1 (5 bases). Germline V lookup: CDR1 SGDLS, CDR2 YYNGEE. The CDR3 is 14 amino acids. The V and J ends lost 1 base and 4 bases respectively, with 9 bases between them. The CDR3 sequence: CASSVNQGGNTIYF. The CDR3 bases are TGTGCCAGCAGCGTAAACCAGGGCGGAAACACCATATATTTT.

CDR3 residues: CASSVGGGADTQYF. The CDR3, as DNA: TGTGCCAGCAGCGTAGGAGGGGGGGCAGATACGCAGTATTTT. V gene TRBV9 combines with J gene TRBJ2-3, with TRBD2 as a possible D gene (7 bases). Trimming pared 0 bases from V and 4 bases from J, leaving 9 bases between. The CDR3 runs 14 residues. Per germline, CDR1 SGDLS and CDR2 YYNGEE.

The sample holds one count of this clone. The chain uses TRBV27 and TRBJ1-1; D might be TRBD1 (6 bases). The CDR3 consists of 18 residues. CDR1 is MNHEY and CDR2 is SMNVEV in the germline V gene (reference sequence). V gave up 4 bases and J gave up 4 bases, with 25 bases separating them. CDR3 nucleotides: TGTGCCAGCAGTTCCGTCATGGGGGTCAGGCAGGGGCCCACTGAAGCTTTCTTT. The encoded protein is CASSSVMGVRQGPTEAFF.

In the case of this clone: An end of the junction differs from the germline gene, which may be a read error. The chain is built from TRBV19 and TRBJ1-2; D might be TRBD1 (5 bases). In germline, CDR1 is LNHDA, CDR2 SQIVND (reference sequence). This CDR3 is 14 amino acids long. The DNA for the CDR3 is TGTGCCAGCAGTAACCGGGGGGACGCCTATGGCTACACCTTC. It codes for CASSNRGDAYGYTF.

The chain couples TRBV7-2 to TRBJ2-5; D may be TRBD2 (7 bases). The CDR3 runs 14 residues. V was trimmed by 5 bases and J by 2 bases, leaving 12 bases between them. The germline V gene has CDR1 SGHTA and CDR2 FQGNSA. This chain's CDR3 is CASSGRGEQETQYF. As DNA, the CDR3 is TGTGCCAGCAGCGGGAGGGGGGAACAAGAGACCCAGTACTTC.

This chain uses TRBV18 with TRBJ2-5; possibly TRBD2 for D (6 bases). V lost 1 base and J lost 5, with 17 bases in between. This CDR3 region has 16 residues. CDR1 is KGHSH and CDR2 is LQKENI in the germline V gene. CDR3 amino acids: CASSPLGGGPGETQYF. The CDR3 DNA reads as TGTGCCAGCTCACCACTCGGGGGAGGCCCGGGGGAGACCCAGTACTTC.

This chain connects TRBV7-2 to TRBJ2-5, with 8 bases fitting TRBD1. The CDR3 extends over 17 amino acids. Germline CDR1 is SGHTA and CDR2 is FQGNSA. The junction had 10 bases not matched to a gene; V was cut back by 2 bases and J by 2 bases. In nucleotides, the CDR3 is TGTGCCAGCAGCTTAATGGGACAGGCCCGGAGACAAGAGACCCAGTACTTC. Amino acid sequence: CASSLMGQARRQETQYF.

The chain has TRBV7-9 and TRBJ2-5; TRBD2 is a possible D gene (5 bases). The CDR3 has 15 amino acids. V lost 5 bases to trimming and J lost 3 bases, with 16 bases between them. The germline CDR1 and CDR2 sequences are SEHNR and FQNEAQ (reference sequence). Here the CDR3 reads CASSPLKVREETQYF. CDR3 nucleotides: TGTGCCAGCAGCCCTCTAAAAGTGAGGGAAGAGACCCAGTACTTC.

This rearrangement joins TRBV19 to TRBJ2-3, with 8 bases fitting TRBD1. CDR3 size: 15 residues. Germline assignment: CDR1 LNHDA and CDR2 SQIVND (reference sequence). J was trimmed by 4 bases and V by 4 bases; bases with no gene match: 7. The CDR3 nucleotides are TGTGCCAGTAGTACGACAGGGGAAGGGCCAGATACGCAGTATTTT. It codes for CASSTTGEGPDTQYF.

In its sample, this clone was seen a few times. J is TRBJ1-6 and V is TRBV19; D may be TRBD1 (5 bases). V was trimmed by 2 bases and J by 10 bases, leaving 9 bases between them. The CDR3 has 13 amino acids. Germline CDR1 is LNHDA and CDR2 is SQIVND (reference sequence). CDR3 sequence reads: CASSIQEGSPLHF. The CDR3 DNA sequence: TGTGCCAGTAGTATACAGGAGGGGTCACCCCTCCACTTT.

The chain recombines TRBV9 with TRBJ2-5, with 9 bases lining up with TRBD2. This CDR3 has 14 residues. Germline-derived CDR1 and CDR2 are SGDLS and YYNGEE. The V gene end was trimmed by 7 bases and the J gene end by 3 bases; junction bases not matched to a gene: 7. The CDR3 reads CASSSGRPEETQYF. DNA of the CDR3: TGTGCCAGCTCGAGCGGGAGGCCGGAAGAGACCCAGTACTTC.